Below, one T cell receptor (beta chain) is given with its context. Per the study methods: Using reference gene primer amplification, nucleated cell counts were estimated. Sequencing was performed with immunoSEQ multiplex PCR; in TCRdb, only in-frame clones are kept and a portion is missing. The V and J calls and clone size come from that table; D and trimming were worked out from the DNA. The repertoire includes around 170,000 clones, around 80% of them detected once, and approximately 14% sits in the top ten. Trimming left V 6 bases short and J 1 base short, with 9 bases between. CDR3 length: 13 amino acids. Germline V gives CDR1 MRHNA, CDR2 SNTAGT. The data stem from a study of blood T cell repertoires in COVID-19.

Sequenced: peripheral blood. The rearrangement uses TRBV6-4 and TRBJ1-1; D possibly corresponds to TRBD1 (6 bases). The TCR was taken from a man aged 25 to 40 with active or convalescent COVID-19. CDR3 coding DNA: TGTGCCAGCAGGCAGGGACAGAACACTGAAGCTTTCTTT. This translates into CASRQGQNTEAFF.